This paragraph covers one T cell receptor (beta chain) sequence. Its matching antigen is unknown. Trimming took off 5 bases at V and 0 bases at J, with 12 bases between the two ends. CDR3 length: 14 amino acids. Germline CDR1 SGHRS, CDR2 YFSETQ. These data come from a study of OX40 agonist ivuxolimab in advanced cancers. About the study: Roughly two fifths of patients had received prior checkpoint inhibitor therapy.

Enrollment shut out patients with autoimmune disease history or systemic immunosuppression. Libraries were prepared by immunoSEQ multiplex PCR; TCRdb keeps only in-frame clonotypes and omits some of them. The sample includes around 69,000 clones, 89% of them seen just once. Findings and limits, study-wide: Average numbers of expanded clones were greater in CD8+ T cells than in CD4+.

The source is an adult with an advanced solid tumor such as melanoma, head and neck, liver or kidney cancer. The chain uses TRBV5-1 and TRBJ2-7; tentative D call: TRBD1 (5 bases). Sample: CD4+ or CD8+ T cells sorted from blood, taken in a trial of the OX40 agonist ivuxolimab. CDR3 loop: CASRGGAVSYEQYF. The CDR3 DNA is TGCGCCAGCAGGGGTGGGGCAGTCTCCTACGAGCAGTACTTC.